What follows are 6 T cell receptor beta chains derived from one specimen sequenced in a study of T cells in localized non-small cell lung cancer. Produced via immunoSEQ multiplex PCR; TCRdb's table is partial and in-frame only. Of about 3,100 clones listed, approximately 23% are singletons. Sample: normal lung tissue next to the tumor, taken before any cancer treatment. The receptor set was obtained from a man between 40 and 75 years old with stage III squamous cell lung carcinoma.

This clone came up a few times. The chain's CDR3 is CATTPGASMTGYTF. The CDR3 DNA is TGTGCCACCACCCCGGGAGCTAGCATGACCGGCTACACCTTC. The gene calls are TRBV15 and TRBJ1-2; no clear D. Trimming shortened V by 7 bases and J by 8 bases, and 20 bases separated the two germline ends. The CDR3 consists of 14 residues. Germline V gene sequence: CDR1 LNHNV, CDR2 YYDKDF (reference sequence). Variable domain in full (rest from reference TRBV15 and TRBJ1-2): DAMVIQNPRYQVTQFGKPVTLSCSQTLNHNVMYWYQQKSSQAPKLLFHYYDKDFNNEADTPDNFQSRRPNTSFCFLDIRSPGLGDTAMYLCATTPGASMTGYTFGSGTRLTVV.

This chain links TRBV28 with TRBJ1-5; D gene ambiguous. V was cut by 8 bases and J by 6 bases, with 20 bases left in between. Per germline, CDR1 MDHEN and CDR2 SYDVKM. CDR3 length: 15 residues. The CDR3 is CASLPTGVYSQPQHF. In nucleotides, the CDR3 is TGTGCCAGCCTCCCGACCGGGGTTTATTCTCAGCCCCAGCATTTT.

This clone came up many times. CDR3 region: CASRLAGGGGVNEQFF. In nucleotides, the CDR3 is TGTGCCAGCAGGTTGGCGGGTGGGGGCGGGGTGAATGAGCAGTTCTTC. V is TRBV11-3 and J is TRBJ2-1; possibly TRBD1 or TRBD2 for D (6 bases each). This CDR3 region has 16 residues. V gave up 6 bases and J gave up 7 bases, with 22 bases separating them. The germline CDR1 and CDR2 sequences are SGHNT and YENEEA.

This clone is medium-sized (0.01 to 0.1%) within its sample. This chain links TRBV12-5 with TRBJ1-5; 11 positions agree with TRBD1. The CDR3 spans 16 residues. Per the germline V gene, CDR1 is LGHNT and CDR2 is FRNRAP. The CDR3, as DNA: TGTGCCAGCTCCCTGGGACAGGGGGGAGGAGACCAGCCCCAGCATTTT. It yields the protein CASSLGQGGGDQPQHF.

This chain links TRBV6-1 with TRBJ1-2; D is possibly TRBD1 (6 bases). CDR1 is MNHNS and CDR2 is SASEGT in the germline V gene. The CDR3 spans 18 residues. Trimming took off 0 bases at V and 2 bases at J, with 19 bases between the two ends. CDR3 sequence reads: CASSEARLWGARNYGYTF. The CDR3 DNA reads as TGTGCCAGCAGTGAAGCTCGTTTATGGGGGGCGAGGAACTATGGCTACACCTTC.

The chain combines TRBV14 with TRBJ1-1; tentative D call: TRBD1 (6 bases). Trimming took 4 bases from V and 7 from J, leaving 19 bases between them. The CDR3 consists of 15 residues. Germline values: CDR1 SGHDN, CDR2 FVKESK. CDR3 amino acids: CASSLTQGGGVEAFF. The DNA for the CDR3 is TGTGCCAGCAGCCTTACACAGGGAGGGGGAGTTGAAGCTTTCTTT.